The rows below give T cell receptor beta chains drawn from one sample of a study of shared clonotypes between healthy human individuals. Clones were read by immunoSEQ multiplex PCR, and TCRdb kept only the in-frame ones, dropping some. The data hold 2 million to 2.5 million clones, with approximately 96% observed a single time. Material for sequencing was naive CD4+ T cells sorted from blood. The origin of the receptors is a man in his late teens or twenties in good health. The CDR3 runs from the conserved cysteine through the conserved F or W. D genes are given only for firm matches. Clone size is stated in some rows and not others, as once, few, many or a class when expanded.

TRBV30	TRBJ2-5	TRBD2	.	CAWSEGLAGSYEQHF	TGTGCCTGGAGTGAGGGACTAGCGGGTTCCTACGAGCAGCACTTC
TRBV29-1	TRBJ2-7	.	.	CSVSTESYEQYF	TGCAGCGTTTCGACAGAGTCCTACGAGCAGTACTTC
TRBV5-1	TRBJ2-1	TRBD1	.	CASSARQGANEQFF	TGCGCCAGCAGCGCCCGACAGGGGGCGAATGAGCAGTTCTTC
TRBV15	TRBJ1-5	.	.	CATSKLLSNQPQHF	TGTGCCACCAGCAAACTGCTAAGCAATCAGCCCCAGCATTTT
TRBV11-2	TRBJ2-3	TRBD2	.	CASSLLAGASTDTQYF	TGTGCCAGCAGCTTATTAGCGGGGGCTAGCACAGATACGCAGTATTTT
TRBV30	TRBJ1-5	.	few	CAWSVQGGQPQHF	TGTGCCTGGAGTGTACAGGGAGGTCAGCCCCAGCATTTT
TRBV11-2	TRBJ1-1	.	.	CASSVQGTDTEAFF	TGTGCCAGCAGCGTCCAGGGGACTGACACTGAAGCTTTCTTT
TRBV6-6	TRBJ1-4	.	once	CASSARADKSNEKLFF	TGTGCCAGCAGCGCCAGGGCGGACAAGTCCAATGAAAAACTGTTTTTT
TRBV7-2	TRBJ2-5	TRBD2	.	CASSFRLAGGETQYF	TGTGCCAGCAGCTTTAGGCTAGCGGGGGGGGAGACCCAGTACTTC
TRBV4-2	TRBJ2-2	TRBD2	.	CASSQDVLAGDTGELFF	TGTGCCAGCAGCCAAGATGTTCTAGCGGGGGATACCGGGGAGCTGTTTTTT
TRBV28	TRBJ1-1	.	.	CASRQVLGEGNTEAFF	TGTGCCAGCAGACAGGTATTGGGAGAGGGGAACACTGAAGCTTTCTTT
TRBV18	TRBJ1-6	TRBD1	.	CASSPFAGQGDSPLHF	TGTGCCAGCTCACCATTTGCGGGACAGGGGGATTCACCCCTCCACTTT
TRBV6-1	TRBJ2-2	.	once	CASSEGGWGTGELFF	TGTGCCAGCAGTGAAGGGGGATGGGGCACCGGGGAGCTGTTTTTT
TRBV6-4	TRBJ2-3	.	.	CASSYRSTDTQYF	TGTGCCAGCAGCTACAGGAGCACAGATACGCAGTATTTT
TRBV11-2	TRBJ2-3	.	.	CASSPQLGDPDTQYF	TGTGCCAGCAGCCCCCAACTAGGCGACCCAGATACGCAGTATTTT
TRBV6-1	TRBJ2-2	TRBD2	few	CASSVSGSGTGELFF	TGTGCCAGCAGTGTTAGCGGGAGTGGGACCGGGGAGCTGTTTTTT
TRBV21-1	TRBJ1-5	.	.	CASRLGGGRMGNQPQHF	TGTGCCAGCAGACTAGGCGGGGGGCGGATGGGCAATCAGCCCCAGCATTTT
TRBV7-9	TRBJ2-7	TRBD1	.	CASSSPGTVSYEQYF	TGTGCCAGCAGCTCCCCCGGGACAGTCTCCTACGAGCAGTACTTC
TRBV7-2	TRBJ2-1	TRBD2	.	CASSLELAGAGEQFF	TGTGCCAGCAGCTTAGAACTAGCGGGAGCAGGTGAGCAGTTCTTC
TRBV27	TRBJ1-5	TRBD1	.	CASSPGTVNNQPQHF	TGTGCCAGCAGCCCCGGGACAGTGAATAATCAGCCCCAGCATTTT
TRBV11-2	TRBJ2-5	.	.	CASSLGSSGSETQYF	TGTGCCAGCAGCTTAGGGAGCTCAGGGTCAGAGACCCAGTACTTC
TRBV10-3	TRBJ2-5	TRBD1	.	CAISEGTGGRETQYF	TGTGCCATCAGTGAGGGGACAGGGGGCCGCGAGACCCAGTACTTC
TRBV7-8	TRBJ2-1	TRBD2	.	CASSQELAGDNEQFF	TGTGCCAGCAGCCAGGAACTAGCGGGAGACAATGAGCAGTTCTTC
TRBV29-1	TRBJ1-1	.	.	CSVKGNTEAFF	TGCAGCGTTAAGGGTAACACTGAAGCTTTCTTT
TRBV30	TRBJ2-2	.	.	CAWSVRGSGELFF	TGTGCCTGGAGTGTACGAGGGTCCGGGGAGCTGTTTTTT
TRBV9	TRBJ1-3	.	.	CASSATVSGNTIYF	TGTGCCAGCAGCGCGACAGTCTCTGGAAACACCATATATTTT
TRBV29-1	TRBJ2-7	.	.	CSVVAGNYEQYF	TGCAGCGTTGTGGCAGGAAACTACGAGCAGTACTTC
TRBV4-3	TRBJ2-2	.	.	CASRGHQLTGELFF	TGCGCCAGCAGGGGACACCAGCTCACCGGGGAGCTGTTTTTT
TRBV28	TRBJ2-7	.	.	CASSFGEPYEQYF	TGTGCCAGCAGCTTCGGGGAACCCTACGAGCAGTACTTC
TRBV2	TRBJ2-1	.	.	CASSDSRLRNNEQFF	TGTGCCAGCAGTGACTCCCGACTAAGAAACAATGAGCAGTTCTTC
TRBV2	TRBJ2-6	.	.	CASRQSSGANVLTF	TGTGCCAGCAGACAGAGCTCTGGGGCCAACGTCCTGACTTTC
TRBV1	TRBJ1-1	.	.	CTSSQRELADEAFF	TGCACCAGCAGCCAACGAGAATTAGCCGATGAAGCTTTCTTT
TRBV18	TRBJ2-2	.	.	CASSPAGTTTGELFF	TGTGCCAGCTCACCGGCCGGGACGACGACCGGGGAGCTGTTTTTT
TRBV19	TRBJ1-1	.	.	CASRKYTEAFF	TGTGCCAGTAGGAAGTACACTGAAGCTTTCTTT
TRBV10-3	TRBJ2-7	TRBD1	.	CAISPGQGPYEQYF	TGTGCCATCAGCCCGGGACAGGGACCCTACGAGCAGTACTTC
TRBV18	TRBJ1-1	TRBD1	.	CASSPLLSGQENTEAFF	TGTGCCAGCTCACCGCTCTTATCGGGACAGGAGAACACTGAAGCTTTCTTT
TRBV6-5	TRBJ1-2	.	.	CASKDLYGYTF	TGTGCCAGCAAAGACCTTTATGGCTACACCTTC
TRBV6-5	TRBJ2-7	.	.	CASQRTSFSYEQYF	TGTGCCAGCCAAAGGACTTCTTTCTCCTACGAGCAGTACTTC
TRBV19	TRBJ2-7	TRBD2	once	CASRAGGGSYEQYF	TGTGCCAGCAGAGCGGGAGGAGGCTCCTACGAGCAGTACTTC
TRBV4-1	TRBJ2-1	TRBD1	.	CASSQESGWSNRGNEQFF	TGCGCCAGCAGCCAAGAATCCGGGTGGTCCAACAGGGGCAATGAGCAGTTCTTC
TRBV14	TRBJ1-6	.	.	CASSQDAMSGSSYNSPLHF	TGTGCCAGCAGCCAAGATGCAATGTCAGGGAGCTCCTATAATTCACCCCTCCACTTT
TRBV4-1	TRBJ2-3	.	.	CASSQDLAGSLDTQYF	TGCGCCAGCAGCCAAGATCTTGCGGGGAGCCTAGATACGCAGTATTTT
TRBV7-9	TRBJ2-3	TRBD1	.	CASSLGQASTDTQYF	TGTGCCAGCAGCTTGGGACAGGCGAGCACAGATACGCAGTATTTT